The rows below give T cell receptor beta chains drawn from one sample of a study of T cells in Graves' hyperthyroidism and ophthalmopathy. Each CDR3 protein is one row after TCRdb ran MiXCR on the multiplex PCR reads. Here the sample spans 700,000 to 850,000 distinct CDR3 sequences, 35% being singletons. Sequencing used blood. The receptors shown here come from a woman between 40 and 55 years old with Graves' hyperthyroidism. Each CDR3 is given with its conserved first and last residue. A D gene is named only where the DNA matches it firmly.

J	D	V	CDR3
TRBJ1-2	TRBD1	TRBV9	CASSVTGGGYTF
TRBJ1-2	NA	TRBV5-5	CASSQVQGSNYGYTF
TRBJ1-5	NA	TRBV5-1	CASQRSPNQPQHF
TRBJ1-5	NA	TRBV10-3	CAVRPDNQPQHF
NA	NA	TRBV20-1	CSSRRALSSYNEQFF
TRBJ1-4	TRBD1	TRBV20-1	CSADRDSGNEKLFF
TRBJ1-1	NA	TRBV7-9	CASSLEHGFEAFF
TRBJ2-7	NA	TRBV7-8	CASSLALGAGEEQYF
TRBJ1-4	NA	TRBV24-1	CATSGQNDEKLFF
TRBJ1-3	TRBD1	TRBV7-2	CASSLHGPGQGSGNTIYF
TRBJ1-2	NA	TRBV25-1	CASVARVGYTF
TRBJ2-6	NA	TRBV7-9	CASSTGPSGANVLTF
TRBJ1-3	NA	TRBV12-3/TRBV12-4	CASSMFGSGNTIYF
TRBJ1-5	NA	TRBV20-1	CSAYAPNQPQHF
TRBJ2-5	NA	TRBV7-9	CASSQVPGWETQYF
TRBJ2-7	TRBD1	TRBV29-1	CSVATGTDPYEQYF
TRBJ1-1	NA	TRBV6-5	CASTNPEEGNTEAFF
TRBJ1-2	NA	TRBV12-3/TRBV12-4	CASSFQDYGYTF
TRBJ2-5	TRBD2	TRBV6-2/TRBV6-3	CASSYGGAGVETQYF
TRBJ2-2	NA	TRBV20-1	CSARDPANTGELFF
TRBJ1-6	TRBD1	TRBV19	CASSIDHRRVRGVRDSNNSPLHF
TRBJ1-6	NA	TRBV10-3	CAISEKVDSSYNSPLHF
TRBJ1-2	NA	TRBV4-3	CASSRPTGVLYTF
TRBJ1-4	NA	TRBV7-9	CASSAQGEEKLFF